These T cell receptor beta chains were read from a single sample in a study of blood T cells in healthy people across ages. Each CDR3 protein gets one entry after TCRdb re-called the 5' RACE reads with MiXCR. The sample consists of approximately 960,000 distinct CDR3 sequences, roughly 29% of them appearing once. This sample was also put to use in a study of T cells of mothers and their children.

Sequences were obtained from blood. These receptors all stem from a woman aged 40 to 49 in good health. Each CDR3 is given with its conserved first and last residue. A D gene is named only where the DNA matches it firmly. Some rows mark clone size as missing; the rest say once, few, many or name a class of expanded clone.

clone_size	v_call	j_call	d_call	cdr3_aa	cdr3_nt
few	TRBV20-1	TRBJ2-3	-	CSASLGAGTDTQYF	TGCAGTGCTTCTTTGGGGGCGGGCACAGATACGCAGTATTTT
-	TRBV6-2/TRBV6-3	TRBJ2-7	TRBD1	CASSYTGGFNEQYF	TGTGCCAGCAGTTACACAGGGGGCTTCAACGAGCAGTACTTC
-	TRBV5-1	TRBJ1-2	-	CASSLSGRGNYGYTF	TGCGCCAGCAGCTTATCAGGGCGGGGGAACTATGGCTACACCTTC
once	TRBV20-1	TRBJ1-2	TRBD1	CSATRTGPIYGYTF	TGCAGTGCTACCCGGACAGGGCCGATCTATGGCTACACCTTC
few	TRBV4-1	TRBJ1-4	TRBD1	CASSRRGMGGGQEKLFF	TGCGCCAGCAGCCGACGGGGAATGGGAGGGGGCCAGGAAAAACTGTTTTTT
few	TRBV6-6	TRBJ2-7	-	CASSYSLEEQYF	TGTGCCAGCAGTTATAGTTTGGAGGAGCAGTACTTC
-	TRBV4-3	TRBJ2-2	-	CASSFGALTGELFF	TGCGCCAGCAGCTTCGGGGCTCTCACCGGGGAGCTGTTTTTT
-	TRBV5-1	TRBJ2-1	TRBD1	CASSWGDRGYNEQFF	TGCGCCAGCAGCTGGGGAGACAGGGGATACAATGAGCAGTTCTTC
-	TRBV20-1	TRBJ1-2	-	CSARELRGYTF	TGCAGTGCTAGAGAGTTGAGGGGCTACACCTTC
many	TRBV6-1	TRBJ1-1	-	CASSYLGGRGEAFF	TGTGCCAGCAGCTACCTGGGGGGAAGAGGTGAAGCTTTCTTT
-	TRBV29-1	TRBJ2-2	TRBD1	CSVQTGGTGELFF	TGCAGCGTGCAGACAGGGGGCACCGGGGAGCTGTTTTTT
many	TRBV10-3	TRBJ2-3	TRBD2	CAIGGTSGAHTDTQYF	TGTGCCATCGGAGGGACTAGCGGGGCCCACACAGATACGCAGTATTTT
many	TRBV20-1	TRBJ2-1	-	CSARTRGNSYNEQFF	TGCAGTGCTAGAACTCGGGGTAACTCCTACAATGAGCAGTTCTTC